One T cell receptor beta chain is described in this entry. What this receptor recognizes is not known. The sample holds no much larger clone one base away, and base qualities are not on file. What this sample's time point label stands for: baseline before first vaccination. The treatment or condition label corresponds to: meningococcal conjugate vaccine given as trial control. The vaccinee samples were drawn from two UK trials, COV001 and COV002, one of which was a single-blind randomized controlled phase 2/3 trial testing AZD1222 (ChAdOx1 nCoV-19) in healthy adults. For TCRbeta chain sequencing, PBMC samples were collected from trial participants at day 0 and at day 28 after the second dose. This specimen belongs to a study of T cell responses to AZD1222 COVID-19 vaccine (TCRdb year 2021). Turning to the overall study: TCR sequencing covered over 230 trial participants: 207 given two doses of AZD1222 and around 26 given two doses of MenACWY control vaccine. Trial participants were enrolled by age into 18-55, 56-69 and 70-plus year subgroups, with about 150, 28 and 57 TCR-sequenced participants respectively. General findings and caveats noted by the study authors: Epitopes outside the regions mutated in the B.1.351 and B.1.1.7 variants were reportedly recognized by nearly half of the unique spike-specific TCRs. Participants were mostly white British, with more females than males. The authors suggested clonal diversity may have been underestimated. Conclusions about previously exposed vaccinees were limited because only a handful of AZD1222 recipients were SARS-CoV-2 seropositive at baseline. A significant rise in spike-specific TCR breadth and depth was observed after two AZD1222 doses relative to day 0 and relative to MenACWY recipients. Because no samples from the day 14 peak response were available, repertoires could be characterized only after the peak T cell response. The 56-69-year group was small, and its depth increase did not reach significance, likely because of low power. Vaccine-associated CD4 TCRs spanned the whole spike protein, with dominant responses in regions 160-218 and 743-854.

The CDR3 regions of human TCRbeta chains were subjected to immunosequencing. Regarding the original processing steps: TCRs in the repertoires were compared against a reference library of SARS-CoV-2-specific TCRs that had been generated with the MIRA antigen-specificity platform. Breadth meant the fraction of unique TCRs that were SARS-CoV-2-associated, whereas depth meant the fraction of total T cells that were SARS-CoV-2-associated. Using the MIRA data, every spike-specific TCR was mapped to the spike region that the TCR reacted to and assigned to either a CD4 or a CD8 class. Log10-transformed breadth and depth values were compared by one-way ANOVA with Sidak's multiple comparisons tests. TCRdb stores this immuneACCESS table with in-frame sequences only. Part of the clones is absent; in the studies checked, under half of the shortfall reflects unresolved V genes, and no reason is known for the rest. V, J and clone size reflect that table, while D and trimming were determined from the DNA. This sample gives 200,000 to 250,000 clones in total; approximately 94% of them show up just once. The ten largest clones capture around 1% of the sample.

Counted from cysteine to phenylalanine, this CDR3 has 13 amino acids. Kept here is only the CDR3 DNA, which spans 39 bases and is read in frame from base 1. The junction shows trimming of 2 bases on V and 2 bases on J, plus 6 bases between the germline ends. For CDR1 and CDR2, the germline V gene lists SGHVS and FQNEAQ. The chain is assembled from TRBV7-8 and TRBJ1-2; confidence is insufficient to name the D gene. The sequencing used peripheral blood, collected on day 0 of MenACWY control vaccination. This TCR was recovered from an adult in good health. The CDR3 reads CASSLRTNYGYTF. The DNA is as follows: TGTGCCAGCAGCTTAAGGACCAACTATGGCTACACCTTC. Reference TRBV7-8 and TRBJ1-2 genes cover what lies past the CDR3, so the full variable domain is GAGVSQSPRYKVAKRGQDVALRCDPISGHVSLFWYQQALGQGPEFLTYFQNEAQLDKSGLPSDRFFAERPEGSVSTLKIQRTQQEDSAVYLCASSLRTNYGYTFGSGTRLTVV.